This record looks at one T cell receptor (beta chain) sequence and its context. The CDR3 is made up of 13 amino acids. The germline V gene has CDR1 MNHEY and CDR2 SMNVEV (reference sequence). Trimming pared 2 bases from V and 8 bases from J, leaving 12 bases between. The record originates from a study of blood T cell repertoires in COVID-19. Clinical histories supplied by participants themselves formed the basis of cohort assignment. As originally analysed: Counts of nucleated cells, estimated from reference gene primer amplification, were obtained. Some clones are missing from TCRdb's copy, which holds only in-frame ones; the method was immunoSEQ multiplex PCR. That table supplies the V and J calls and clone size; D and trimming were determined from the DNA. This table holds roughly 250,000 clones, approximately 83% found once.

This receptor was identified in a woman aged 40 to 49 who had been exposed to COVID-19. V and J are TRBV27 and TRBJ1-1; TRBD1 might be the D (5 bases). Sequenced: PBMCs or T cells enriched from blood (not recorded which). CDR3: CASSLTQALEAFF. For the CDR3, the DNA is TGTGCCAGCAGTTTAACACAGGCGCTCGAAGCTTTCTTT.